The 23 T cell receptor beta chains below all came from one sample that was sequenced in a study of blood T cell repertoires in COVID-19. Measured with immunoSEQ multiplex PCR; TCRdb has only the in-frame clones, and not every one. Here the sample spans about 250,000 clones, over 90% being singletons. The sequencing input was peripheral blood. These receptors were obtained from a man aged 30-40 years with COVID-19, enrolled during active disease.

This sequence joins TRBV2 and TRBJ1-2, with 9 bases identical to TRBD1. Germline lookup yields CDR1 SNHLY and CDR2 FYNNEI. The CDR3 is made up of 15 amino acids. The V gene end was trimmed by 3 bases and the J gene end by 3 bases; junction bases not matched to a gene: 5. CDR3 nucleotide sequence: TGTGCCAGCAGTGACAGGACAGGGGTTTACTATGGCTACACCTTC. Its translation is CASSDRTGVYYGYTF.

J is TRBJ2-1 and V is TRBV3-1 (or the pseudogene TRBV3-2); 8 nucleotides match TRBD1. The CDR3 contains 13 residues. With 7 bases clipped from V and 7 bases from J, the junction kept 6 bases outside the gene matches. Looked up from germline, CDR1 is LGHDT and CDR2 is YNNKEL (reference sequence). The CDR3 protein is CASIGQGWNEQFF. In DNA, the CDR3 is TGTGCCAGCATAGGACAGGGCTGGAATGAGCAGTTCTTC.

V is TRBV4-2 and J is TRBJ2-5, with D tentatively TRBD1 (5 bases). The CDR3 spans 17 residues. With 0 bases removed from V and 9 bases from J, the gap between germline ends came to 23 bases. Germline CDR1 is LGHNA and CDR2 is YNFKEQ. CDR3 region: CASSQDLSSGFIVAQYF. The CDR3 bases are TGTGCCAGCAGCCAAGATCTAAGTTCAGGGTTCATAGTGGCCCAGTACTTC.

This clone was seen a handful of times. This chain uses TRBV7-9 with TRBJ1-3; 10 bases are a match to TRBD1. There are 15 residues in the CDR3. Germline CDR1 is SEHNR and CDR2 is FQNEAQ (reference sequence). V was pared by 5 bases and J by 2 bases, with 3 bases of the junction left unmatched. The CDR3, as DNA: TGTGCCAGCAGCCAAGGGACAGGGGCTGGAAACACCATATATTTT. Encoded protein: CASSQGTGAGNTIYF.

The CDR3 DNA follows: TGTGCCAGCAGCTTAGTCCCAGCGGGGGAGGAGACCCAGTACTTC. Translated, it gives CASSLVPAGEETQYF. The chain carries TRBV7-3 and TRBJ2-5; 8 bases agree with TRBD2. Germline V CDR1 and CDR2: SGHTA, FQGTGA. Trimming removed 2 bases from V and 5 bases from J; junction bases left unmatched: 7. The CDR3 runs 15 residues.

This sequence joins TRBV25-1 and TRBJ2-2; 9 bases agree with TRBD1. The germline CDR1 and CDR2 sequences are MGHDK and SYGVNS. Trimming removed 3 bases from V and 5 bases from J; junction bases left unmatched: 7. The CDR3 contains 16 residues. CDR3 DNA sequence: TGTGCCAGCAGTGAGGCGGGACAGGGTGATACCGGGGAGCTGTTTTTT. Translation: CASSEAGQGDTGELFF.

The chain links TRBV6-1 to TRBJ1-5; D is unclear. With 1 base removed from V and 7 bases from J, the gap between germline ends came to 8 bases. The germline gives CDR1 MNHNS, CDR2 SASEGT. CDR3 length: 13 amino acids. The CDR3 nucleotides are TGTGCCAGCAGTGAAGGAGGTGGACAGCCCCAGCATTTT. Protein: CASSEGGGQPQHF.

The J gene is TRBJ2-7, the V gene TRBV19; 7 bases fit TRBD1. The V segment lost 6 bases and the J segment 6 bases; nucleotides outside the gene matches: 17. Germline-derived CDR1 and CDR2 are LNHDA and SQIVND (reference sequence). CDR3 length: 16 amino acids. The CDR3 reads CASSAHRGTWTSEQYF. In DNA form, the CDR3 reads TGTGCCAGTAGCGCGCACAGGGGAACGTGGACCTCCGAGCAGTACTTC.

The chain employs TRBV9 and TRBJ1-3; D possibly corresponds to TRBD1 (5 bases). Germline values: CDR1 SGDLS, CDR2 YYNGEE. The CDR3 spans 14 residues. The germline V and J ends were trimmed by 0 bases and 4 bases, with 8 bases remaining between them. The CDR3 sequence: CASSVETAGNTIYF. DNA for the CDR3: TGTGCCAGCAGCGTAGAGACAGCAGGAAACACCATATATTTT. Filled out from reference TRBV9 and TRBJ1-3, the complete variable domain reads DSGVTQTPKHLITATGQRVTLRCSPRSGDLSVYWYQQSLDQGLQFLIQYYNGEERAKGNILERFSAQQFPDLHSELNLSSLELGDSALYFCASSVETAGNTIYFGEGSWLTVV.

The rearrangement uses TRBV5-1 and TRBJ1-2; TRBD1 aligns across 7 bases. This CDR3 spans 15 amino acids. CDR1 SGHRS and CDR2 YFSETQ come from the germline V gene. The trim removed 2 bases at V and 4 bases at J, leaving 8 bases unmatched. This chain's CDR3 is CASSFGDRVTYGYTF. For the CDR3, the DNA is TGCGCCAGCAGCTTTGGTGACAGGGTCACCTATGGCTACACCTTC. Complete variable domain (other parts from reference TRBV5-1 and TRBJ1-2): KAGVTQTPRYLIKTRGQQVTLSCSPISGHRSVSWYQQTPGQGLQFLFEYFSETQRNKGNFPGRFSGRQFSNSRSEMNVSTLELGDSALYLCASSFGDRVTYGYTFGSGTRLTVV.

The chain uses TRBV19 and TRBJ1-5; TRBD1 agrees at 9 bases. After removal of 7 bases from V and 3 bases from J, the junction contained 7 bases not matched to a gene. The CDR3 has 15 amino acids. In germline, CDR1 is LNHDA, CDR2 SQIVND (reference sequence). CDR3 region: CASKGQGPLNQPQHF. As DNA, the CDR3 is TGTGCCAGTAAGGGACAGGGTCCCCTCAATCAGCCCCAGCATTTT. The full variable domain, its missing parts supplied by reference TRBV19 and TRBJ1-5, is DGGITQSPKYLFRKEGQNVTLSCEQNLNHDAMYWYRQDPGQGLRLIYYSQIVNDFQKGDIAEGYSVSREKKESFPLTVTSAQKNPTAFYLCASKGQGPLNQPQHFGDGTRLSIL.

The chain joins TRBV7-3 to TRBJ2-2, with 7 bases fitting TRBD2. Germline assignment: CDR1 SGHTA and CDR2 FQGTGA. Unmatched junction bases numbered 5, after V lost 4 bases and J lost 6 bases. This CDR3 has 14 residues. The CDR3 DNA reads TGTGCCAGCAGCTCCTGGACTAGTTCCGGGGAGCTGTTTTTT. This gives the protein CASSSWTSSGELFF.

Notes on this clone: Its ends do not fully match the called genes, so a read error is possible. In DNA form, the CDR3 reads TGCGCCAGCAGCCAGCAGGGGGGTACTAGTGAAAAACTGTTTTTT. The encoded protein is CASSQQGGTSEKLFF. This sequence joins TRBV4-1 and TRBJ1-4; 7 nucleotides line up with TRBD1. Germline V gene data show CDR1 as MGHRA and CDR2 as YSYEKL. The CDR3 is made up of 15 amino acids.

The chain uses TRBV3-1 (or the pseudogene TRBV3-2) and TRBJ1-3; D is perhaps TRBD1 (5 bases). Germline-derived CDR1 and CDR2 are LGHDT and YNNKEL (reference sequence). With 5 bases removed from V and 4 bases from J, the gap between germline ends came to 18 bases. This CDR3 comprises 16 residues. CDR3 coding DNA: TGTGCCAGCAGCAAAGCCCAAGGGGCGCTGGGAAACACCATATATTTT. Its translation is CASSKAQGALGNTIYF.

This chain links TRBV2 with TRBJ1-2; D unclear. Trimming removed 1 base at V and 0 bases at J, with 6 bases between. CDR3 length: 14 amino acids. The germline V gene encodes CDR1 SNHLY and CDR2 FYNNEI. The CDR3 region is CASSEDSTNYGYTF. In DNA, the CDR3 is TGTGCCAGCAGTGAAGACAGTACTAACTATGGCTACACCTTC. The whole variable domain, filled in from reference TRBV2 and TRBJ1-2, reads EPEVTQTPSHQVTQMGQEVILRCVPISNHLYFYWYRQILGQKVEFLVSFYNNEISEKSEIFDDQFSVERPDGSNFTLKIRSTKLEDSAMYFCASSEDSTNYGYTFGSGTRLTVV.

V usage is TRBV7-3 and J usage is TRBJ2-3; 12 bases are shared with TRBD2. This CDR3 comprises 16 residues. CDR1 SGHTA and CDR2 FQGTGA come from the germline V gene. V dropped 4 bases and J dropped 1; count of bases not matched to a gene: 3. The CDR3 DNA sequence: TGTGCCAGCAGCTCTAGCGGGGGGGTCCGCACAGATACGCAGTATTTT. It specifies CASSSSGGVRTDTQYF.

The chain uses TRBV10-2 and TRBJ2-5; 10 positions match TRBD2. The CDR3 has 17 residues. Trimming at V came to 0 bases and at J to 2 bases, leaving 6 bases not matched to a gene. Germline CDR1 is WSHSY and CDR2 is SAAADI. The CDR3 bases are TGCGCCAGCAGTGAGTCGTCTAGCGGGGGCCCTCAAGAGACCCAGTACTTC. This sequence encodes CASSESSSGGPQETQYF.

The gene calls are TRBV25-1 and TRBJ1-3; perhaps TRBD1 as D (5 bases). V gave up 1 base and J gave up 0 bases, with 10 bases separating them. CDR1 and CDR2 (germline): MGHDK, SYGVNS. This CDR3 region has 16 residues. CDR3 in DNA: TGTGCCAGCAGTGAATGGTTGGGGCTCTCTGGAAACACCATATATTTT. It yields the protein CASSEWLGLSGNTIYF.

The CDR3 DNA reads as TGCGCCAGCAGCCCACAAACTACTAGTCGTGAGCAGTTCTTC. Translation gives CASSPQTTSREQFF. This chain uses TRBV5-1 with TRBJ2-1, with TRBD2 as a possible D gene (5 bases). Trimming shortened V by 4 bases and J by 9 bases, and 17 bases separated the two germline ends. Germline V gene lookup returns CDR1 SGHRS and CDR2 YFSETQ. The CDR3 length is 14 residues.

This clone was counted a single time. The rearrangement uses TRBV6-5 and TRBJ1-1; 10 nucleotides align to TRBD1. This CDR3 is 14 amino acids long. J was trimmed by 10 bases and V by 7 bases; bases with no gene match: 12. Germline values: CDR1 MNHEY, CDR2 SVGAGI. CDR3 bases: TGTGCCAGCAAACTACCGGGACAGGGGCCTAGAGCTTTCTTT. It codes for CASKLPGQGPRAFF.

The CDR3 DNA sequence: TGTGCCAGCAGCGTATTCCTAGCGGGGGGCACAGATACGCAGTATTTT. Translating gives CASSVFLAGGTDTQYF. J is TRBJ2-3 and V is TRBV9; TRBD2 matches at 10 bases. There are 16 residues in the CDR3. V shed 1 base, J shed 1 base, and the junction held 3 bases outside the gene matches. The germline gives CDR1 SGDLS, CDR2 YYNGEE.

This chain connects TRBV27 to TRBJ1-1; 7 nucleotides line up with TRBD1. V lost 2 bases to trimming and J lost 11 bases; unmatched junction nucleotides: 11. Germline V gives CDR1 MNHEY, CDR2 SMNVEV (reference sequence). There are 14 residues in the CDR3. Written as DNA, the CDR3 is TGTGCCAGCAGTTTAGGGGGTCAGGGGGTAGAGGCTTTCTTT. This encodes CASSLGGQGVEAFF.

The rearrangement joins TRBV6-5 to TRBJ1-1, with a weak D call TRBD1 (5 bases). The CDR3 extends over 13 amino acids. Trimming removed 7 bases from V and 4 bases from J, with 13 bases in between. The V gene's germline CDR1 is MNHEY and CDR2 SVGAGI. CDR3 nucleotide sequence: TGTGCCAGCACTACTCTAAGGGGCACTGAAGCTTTCTTT. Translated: CASTTLRGTEAFF.